This entry describes one TCR beta chain. The antigen remains undetermined. The data originate from a study of OX40 agonist ivuxolimab in advanced cancers. Across the whole study: The dose of intravenous ivuxolimab that patients received every 2 weeks ranged from 0.01 to 10 mg/kg. Study observations and caveats: CD8+ T cells showed, on average, more clonal expansion than CD4+ cells.

Autoimmune disease history or systemic immunosuppression led to patients being barred. The data were produced by immunoSEQ multiplex PCR, yet TCRdb's version contains in-frame clones alone and is incomplete. The sample has 70,000 to 95,000 clones, just over 90% seen once. The CDR3 length is 15 residues. Trimming took off 0 bases at V and 0 bases at J, with 8 bases between the two ends. Germline CDR1 reads MNHEY; CDR2 reads SVGAGI. The sequence was obtained from an adult with an advanced solid tumor such as melanoma, head and neck, liver or kidney cancer. The chain is built from TRBV6-5 and TRBJ2-5; D is unresolved. Here the sequenced sample was CD4+ or CD8+ T cells sorted from blood, taken in a trial of the OX40 agonist ivuxolimab. The DNA for the CDR3 is TGTGCCAGCAGTTACTCGTATACGAACCAAGAGACCCAGTACTTC. Amino acid sequence: CASSYSYTNQETQYF.